The 24 T cell receptor beta chains in this list originate from one sample, sequenced in a study of shared clonotypes between healthy human individuals (dated by TCRdb to between 2020 and 2021). Receptor amplification or capture employed the immunoSEQ multiplex PCR assay. TCRdb's version of the immuneACCESS table is confined to in-frame rearrangements and falls short of the full clone set. An unresolved V gene accounts for under half of the shortfall where checked; the remainder is of unknown origin. Across this sample there are about 590,000 clones, with roughly 95% seen only once. The ten largest clones take up roughly 0.1% of the sample. CD8 naive samples were obtained by positive selection for CCR7 among CD45RO-negative cells, yielding a CD45RA+CCR7+ population from which TemRA cells were excluded. Sequencing used naive CD8+ T cells sorted from blood. The sample's cell subset or site, from its label and the paper: CD45RA+CCR7+. These receptor sequences come from a woman in her twenties or thirties in good health.

This chain joins TRBV27 and TRBJ2-5; no reliable D call. The length of the CDR3 is 13 residues. V gave up 7 bases and J gave up 5 bases, with 14 bases separating them. Germline V gives CDR1 MNHEY, CDR2 SMNVEV (reference sequence). The CDR3 is CASKMGTGETQYF. In nucleotides, the CDR3 is TGTGCCAGCAAAATGGGAACGGGCGAGACCCAGTACTTC.

To note about this clone: Other DNA variants within this sample encode the same CDR3. V usage is TRBV5-6 and J usage is TRBJ2-1; unclear D gene. The CDR3 length is 13 residues. Germline CDR1 SGHDT, CDR2 YYEEEE. Trimming left V 0 bases short and J 6 bases short, with 7 bases between. The CDR3 bases are TGTGCCAGCAGCTTGGGGCAGAGCAATGAGCAGTTCTTC. Translated, it gives CASSLGQSNEQFF.

The chain joins TRBV29-1 to TRBJ2-2, with a weak D call TRBD2 (5 bases). V lost 0 bases and J lost 6, with 17 bases in between. Germline lookup yields CDR1 SQVTM and CDR2 ANQGSEA. The CDR3 loop spans 16 amino acids. CDR3 in amino acids: CSVEDPDSAEAGELFF. CDR3 bases: TGCAGCGTTGAAGACCCGGACTCTGCTGAGGCCGGGGAGCTGTTTTTT.

About this clone itself: Other DNA variants within this sample encode the same CDR3. V usage is TRBV27 and J usage is TRBJ1-2; no definite D call. Germline CDR1 and CDR2: MNHEY and SMNVEV (reference sequence). The CDR3 covers 13 residues. The ends were cut back, 3 bases at V and 2 bases at J, with 7 bases in the middle. CDR3 in DNA: TGTGCCAGCAGTTTCGGTCAGAACTATGGCTACACCTTC. Its protein is CASSFGQNYGYTF.

The chain combines TRBV27 with TRBJ2-4, with D perhaps TRBD1 (5 bases). The CDR3 loop spans 17 amino acids. CDR1 is MNHEY and CDR2 is SMNVEV in the germline V gene (reference sequence). V was trimmed by 5 bases and J by 3 bases, leaving 20 bases between them. The CDR3 loop is CASSGHRGAEDKNIQYF. For the CDR3, the DNA is TGTGCCAGCAGTGGACATCGTGGTGCCGAAGACAAAAACATTCAGTACTTC.

This chain uses TRBV28 with TRBJ1-5; a possible D gene is TRBD1 (6 bases). The CDR3 extends over 15 amino acids. Germline values: CDR1 MDHEN, CDR2 SYDVKM. Trimming cost V 2 bases and J 3 bases, with 11 bases left between them. The CDR3 loop is CASSLKDSLNQPQHF. CDR3 DNA: TGTGCCAGCAGTTTAAAGGACAGTCTCAATCAGCCCCAGCATTTT.

The chain recombines TRBV6-5 with TRBJ2-7, with D tentatively TRBD1 or TRBD2 (5 bases each). The CDR3 runs to 13 residues. CDR1 and CDR2 from the germline V gene are MNHEY and SVGAGI. The V and J ends lost 7 bases and 0 bases respectively, with 10 bases between them. CDR3 coding DNA: TGTGCCAGCATCGGGACCAACTCCTACGAGCAGTACTTC. It translates to CASIGTNSYEQYF.

The chain uses TRBV28 and TRBJ1-3; D is unresolved. The CDR3 sequence is 12 residues long. Germline assignment: CDR1 MDHEN and CDR2 SYDVKM. Trimming took off 4 bases at V and 3 bases at J, with 4 bases between the two ends. The CDR3 bases are TGTGCCAGCAGTTCCTTTGGAAACACCATATATTTT. Translating it yields CASSSFGNTIYF.

The V call is TRBV6-1, the J call TRBJ2-1, with D possibly matching TRBD2 (5 bases). CDR3 length equals 13 residues. Germline CDR1 and CDR2: MNHNS and SASEGT. Trimming left V 7 bases short and J 1 base short, with 8 bases between. The CDR3 DNA reads as TGTGCCAGCAACCCGGGATCCTACAATGAGCAGTTCTTC. Protein sequence: CASNPGSYNEQFF.

This chain joins TRBV27 and TRBJ1-5, with a weak D call TRBD1 (5 bases). Germline-derived CDR1 and CDR2 are MNHEY and SMNVEV (reference sequence). V lost 5 bases, J lost 0 bases, and 11 bases lay in between. The length of the CDR3 is 15 residues. This chain's CDR3 is CASSDGTHSNQPQHF. Here the CDR3 DNA reads TGTGCCAGCAGTGACGGGACTCATAGCAATCAGCCCCAGCATTTT.

The rearrangement joins TRBV7-3 to TRBJ1-2; no definite D call. CDR1 and CDR2 from the germline V gene are SGHTA and FQGTGA. The CDR3 length is 15 residues. Trimming took off 5 bases at V and 0 bases at J, with 13 bases between the two ends. CDR3 nucleotides: TGTGCCAGCAGCCCAACCGGGCCAGCTAACTATGGCTACACCTTC. Translated, it gives CASSPTGPANYGYTF.

The chain employs TRBV7-9 and TRBJ2-1, with 9 bases that match TRBD2. The V and J ends lost 4 bases and 2 bases, in that order; junction bases with no gene match: 3. The CDR3 sequence is 15 residues long. Germline V CDR1 and CDR2: SEHNR, FQNEAQ (reference sequence). The CDR3 reads CASSSGLAPYNEQFF. In nucleotides, the CDR3 is TGTGCCAGCAGCTCAGGACTAGCGCCCTACAATGAGCAGTTCTTC.

This rearrangement joins TRBV15 to TRBJ2-2, with 10 bases aligning to TRBD2. This CDR3 spans 15 amino acids. The V gene's germline CDR1 is LNHNV and CDR2 YYDKDF (reference sequence). The V gene end was trimmed by 5 bases and the J gene end by 9 bases; junction bases not matched to a gene: 9. CDR3 loop: CATSRTSGASWELFF. For the CDR3, the DNA is TGTGCCACCAGCCGCACTAGCGGGGCCTCCTGGGAGCTGTTTTTT.

The chain links TRBV2 to TRBJ2-5, with TRBD1 matching 10 bases. The J call is uncertain, as TRBJ2-7 better fits the DNA end. The germline CDR1 and CDR2 sequences are SNHLY and FYNNEI. The CDR3 spans 13 residues. CDR3 loop: CASSGTGAYEQYF. CDR3 nucleotides: TGTGCCAGCAGCGGGACAGGGGCCTACGAGCAGTACTTC.

This chain links TRBV7-9 with TRBJ2-7, with D possibly called TRBD1 or TRBD2 (7 bases each). This CDR3 has 14 residues. Germline lookup yields CDR1 SEHNR and CDR2 FQNEAQ (reference sequence). V was pared by 5 bases and J by 5 bases, with 16 bases between. The CDR3 sequence: CASSPRGGTDEQYF. As DNA, the CDR3 is TGTGCCAGCAGCCCTAGGGGGGGGACAGACGAGCAGTACTTC.

The J gene is TRBJ1-3, the V gene TRBV5-6; 7 bases map to TRBD1. This CDR3 has 18 amino acids. Germline CDR1 reads SGHDT; CDR2 reads YYEEEE. V gave up 7 bases and J gave up 4 bases; unmatched junction bases: 20. The CDR3 region has the DNA TGTGCCAGCTCCTCGGTTTTATCGGCAGGGGGGCCGGGAAACACCATATATTTT. Encoded protein: CASSSVLSAGGPGNTIYF.

The genes are TRBV27 and TRBJ2-7; 9 bases map to TRBD2. Trimming removed 5 bases from V and 5 bases from J; junction bases left unmatched: 13. CDR1 and CDR2 (germline): MNHEY, SMNVEV (reference sequence). CDR3 size: 16 residues. The CDR3, as DNA: TGTGCCAGCAGTCTCATTCAAGCGGGAGGCCCCCACGAGCAGTACTTC. The encoded protein is CASSLIQAGGPHEQYF.

The gene calls are TRBV27 and TRBJ1-5, with D tentatively TRBD1 (6 bases). The V gene lost 8 bases and the J gene lost 0 bases, with 20 bases spanning the gap. The CDR3 consists of 17 residues. Germline V gene data show CDR1 as MNHEY and CDR2 as SMNVEV (reference sequence). CDR3 in amino acids: CASRGRIQGFSNQPQHF. CDR3 bases: TGTGCCAGCCGTGGACGGATACAGGGCTTTAGCAATCAGCCCCAGCATTTT.

The rearrangement links TRBV7-8 to TRBJ1-2, with D perhaps TRBD1 (5 bases). The CDR3 is 14 residues long. V gave up 5 bases and J gave up 3 bases, with 13 bases separating them. From germline, CDR1 is SGHVS and CDR2 FQNEAQ. CDR3 loop: CASSTGAPDYGYTF. The CDR3, as DNA: TGTGCCAGCAGCACCGGGGCGCCTGACTATGGCTACACCTTC.

This chain connects TRBV10-3 to TRBJ2-5; 9 nucleotides match TRBD1. The better agreement between TRBJ2-7 and the DNA end casts doubt on the J call. Germline V lookup: CDR1 ENHRY, CDR2 SYGVKD. The CDR3 length is 14 residues. Written as DNA, the CDR3 is TGTGCCATCAGTGAAAAGACAGGGGGGTACGAGCAGTACTTC. Translated, it gives CAISEKTGGYEQYF.

The DNA of the CDR3 is TGCAGCGTTGAAGAGACAGCCTACAATGAGCAGTTCTTC. Residues: CSVEETAYNEQFF. The chain joins TRBV29-1 to TRBJ2-1, with D tentatively TRBD1 (5 bases). The CDR3 has 13 amino acids. The ends were cut back, 0 bases at V and 2 bases at J, with 5 bases in the middle. Germline CDR1 reads SQVTM; CDR2 reads ANQGSEA.

This clone was recorded only once. The CDR3 DNA follows: TGTGCCAGCAGCCCGTACGATTGGGGGGCCAACTCACCCCTCCACTTT. It specifies CASSPYDWGANSPLHF. The rearrangement links TRBV7-9 to TRBJ1-6, with D tentatively TRBD1 (6 bases). The CDR3 extends over 16 amino acids. The ends were cut back, 5 bases at V and 10 bases at J, with 21 bases in the middle. From germline, CDR1 is SEHNR and CDR2 FQNEAQ (reference sequence).

The CDR3 loop reads CASSLGLAGRQQTQYF. In DNA, the CDR3 is TGTGCCAGCAGCCTAGGACTAGCGGGACGTCAACAGACCCAGTACTTC. The genes are TRBV7-6 and TRBJ2-5; 12 bases fit TRBD2. Trimming cost V 5 bases and J 6 bases; bases outside gene matches: 10. The germline gives CDR1 SGHVS, CDR2 FNYEAQ. The length of the CDR3 is 16 residues.

This chain connects TRBV2 to TRBJ1-4; D remains unclear. With 3 bases removed from V and 7 bases from J, the gap between germline ends came to 6 bases. CDR3 size: 12 residues. Germline CDR1 SNHLY, CDR2 FYNNEI. The CDR3 here is CASSERGEKLFF. The CDR3 DNA reads TGTGCCAGCAGTGAGCGGGGTGAAAAACTGTTTTTT.